This T cell receptor beta chain originates from a study of CD8+ T cells in alopecia areata. Reverse transcription of extracted RNA yielded cDNA, which provided the sequencing template. The method was immunoSEQ multiplex PCR; TCRdb's version includes in-frame clones alone and lacks a portion of them. The sample consists of about 200,000 clones, nearly 60% of them appearing once. CDR3 length: 18 residues. Trimming cost V 1 base and J 0 bases, with 16 bases left between them. Treatment denoted: oral pan-JAK inhibitor, 5-10 mg twice daily. V is TRBV23-1 and J is TRBJ1-5, with D possibly being TRBD1 (5 bases). TRBV23-1 is placed among ORFs of uncertain function. This sequence was found in a human donor with alopecia areata. The sequences come from CD4+ T cells sorted from blood, collected at week 24, from a patient treated with tofacitinib. The DNA for the CDR3 is TGCGCCAGCAGTCAATTGGGCAGGGAGGACAATAGCAATCAGCCCCAGCATTTT. Residues: CASSQLGREDNSNQPQHF.